This T cell receptor beta chain was sequenced for a study of blood T cell repertoires in COVID-19. Study-level background: Whether acute or convalescent, the COVID-19 samples came from the United States, Italy and Spain. Sample material is recorded as cDNA or gDNA derived from T cells, B-cell-depleted T cells, or PBMCs.

Method: immunoSEQ multiplex PCR; TCRdb's copy keeps in-frame clones and lacks some. The repertoire holds about 260,000 clones, with about 87% as singletons. The CDR3 covers 14 residues. The germline gives CDR1 MNHNS, CDR2 SASEGT. Trimming left V 3 bases short and J 1 base short, with 9 bases between. The sequenced sample consisted of peripheral blood. The TCR sequence derives from a woman aged 40 to 50 who had recovered from COVID-19. V is TRBV6-1 and J is TRBJ1-2, with TRBD1 as a possible D gene (5 bases). CDR3 bases: TGTGCCAGCAGTGACTCGACAGATAACTATGGCTACACCTTC. Amino acids: CASSDSTDNYGYTF.